These 18 T cell receptor beta chains originate from one sample sequenced in a study of T cell repertoires in cytomegalovirus infection. Antigens for these TCRs are unknown. TCRdb ran MiXCR on the reads and lists one entry per CDR3 protein. The sample yields about 900,000 distinct CDR3 sequences, approximately 30% seen once. Sequenced here: cultured CD8+ T cells from PBMCs, sampled from culture after CMV antigen stimulation. The source of these receptors is a human donor in good health (CMV status not recorded). Some clones in this sample may be carry-over from other donors' samples.

On this clonotype itself: It may be a read error: a sequence one base away is much more abundant. V and J are TRBV7-8 and TRBJ2-3; no reliable D call. V lost 2 bases and J lost 2, with 14 bases in between. This CDR3 is built from 16 residues. Per germline, CDR1 SGHVS and CDR2 FQNEAQ. As DNA, the CDR3 is TGTGCCAGCAGCTTACCCGCTTCCCCCAACACAGATACGCAGTATTTT. It specifies CASSLPASPNTDTQYF.

The chain recombines TRBV24-1 with TRBJ2-1; possibly TRBD1 for D (5 bases). From germline, CDR1 is KGHDR and CDR2 SFDVKD. The V end was cut by 3 bases, the J end by 10 bases, with 18 bases between. The CDR3 consists of 15 residues. The CDR3 loop is CATSDLRVTASEQFF. The CDR3 DNA follows: TGTGCCACCAGTGATCTCAGGGTGACCGCCTCGGAGCAGTTCTTC.

The chain recombines TRBV20-1 with TRBJ2-1; the match to TRBD2 covers 11 bases. CDR3 length: 14 amino acids. Germline V CDR1 and CDR2: DFQATT, SNEGSKA (reference sequence). V lost 4 bases, J lost 2 bases, and 1 base stayed unmatched. For the CDR3, the DNA is TGCAGTGCTAATAGCGGGGGGGCCTACAATGAGCAGTTCTTC. Its protein is CSANSGGAYNEQFF.

This clonotype was seen more than once but under ten times. The chain joins TRBV7-2 to TRBJ2-1; possible D gene TRBD1, 5 bases. The CDR3 covers 17 residues. The V gene's germline CDR1 is SGHTA and CDR2 FQGNSA. Trimming took off 0 bases at V and 0 bases at J, with 12 bases between the two ends. The CDR3 spells CASSLARTLSSYNEQFF. The CDR3 bases are TGTGCCAGCAGCTTAGCGAGGACATTGAGCTCCTACAATGAGCAGTTCTTC.

This clonotype was observed at least ten times. The chain employs TRBV11-2 and TRBJ2-1, with D hard to call. The CDR3 covers 12 residues. V was pared by 6 bases and J by 4 bases, with 7 bases between. Germline V gene lookup returns CDR1 SGHAT and CDR2 FQNNGV. CDR3 loop: CASRNGYNEQFF. CDR3 nucleotides: TGTGCCAGCAGGAATGGTTACAATGAGCAGTTCTTC. Variable domain in full (rest from reference TRBV11-2 and TRBJ2-1): EAGVAQSPRYKIIEKRQSVAFWCNPISGHATLYWYQQILGQGPKLLIQFQNNGVVDDSQLPKDRFSAERLKGVDSTLKIQPAKLEDSAVYLCASRNGYNEQFFGPGTRLTVL.

In this sample, this clonotype turned up a few times. CDR3 amino acids: CASSFSQGADTQYF. CDR3 bases: TGTGCCAGCAGTTTTTCGCAGGGAGCAGATACGCAGTATTTT. This chain uses TRBV12-3 or TRBV12-4 with TRBJ2-3; D may correspond to TRBD1 or TRBD2 (5 bases each). This CDR3 contains 14 residues. V dropped 3 bases and J dropped 4 bases, with 11 bases sitting between them.

The chain joins TRBV7-8 to TRBJ2-7; D gene unclear. The V end was cut by 5 bases, the J end by 3 bases, with 20 bases between. The CDR3 covers 16 residues. Germline lookup yields CDR1 SGHVS and CDR2 FQNEAQ. The CDR3 region is CASSLDPGIRIYEQYV. The CDR3 region has the DNA TGTGCCAGCAGCCTAGACCCCGGTATAAGGATCTACGAGCAGTACGTC.

This clonotype was seen a handful of times. The chain carries TRBV6-1 and TRBJ2-7, with 9 bases aligning to TRBD1. V shed 3 bases and J 2 bases; nucleotides not matched to a gene: 11. There are 17 residues in the CDR3. The germline V gene has CDR1 MNHNS and CDR2 SASEGT. The CDR3 DNA follows: TGTGCCAGCAGTGAGCCGACACCGGGACAGGGCCCCTACGAGCAGTACTTC. Translated, it gives CASSEPTPGQGPYEQYF.

The V gene is TRBV20-1, the J gene TRBJ2-1; 8 positions agree with TRBD2. Germline lookup yields CDR1 DFQATT and CDR2 SNEGSKA (reference sequence). V lost 4 bases, J lost 7 bases, and 9 bases stayed unmatched. The CDR3 covers 14 residues. CDR3 coding DNA: TGCAGTGCTACCCGGGGGGGGGCGGGAAATGAGCAGTTCTTC. Its translation is CSATRGGAGNEQFF.

This clonotype was found a few times. The chain couples TRBV2 to TRBJ2-1; 9 nucleotides align to TRBD2. Germline CDR1 is SNHLY and CDR2 is FYNNEI. This CDR3 spans 12 amino acids. The V gene end was trimmed by 8 bases and the J gene end by 12 bases; junction bases not matched to a gene: 8. The CDR3 bases are TGTGCCAGCCAAAAGCGGGGGGAGGGGCAGTTCTTC. Its protein product is CASQKRGEGQFF.

This clonotype was seen only a few times. V usage is TRBV6-2 or TRBV6-3 and J usage is TRBJ2-5; 8 bases fit TRBD2. The trim removed 5 bases at V and 4 bases at J, leaving 12 bases unmatched. Germline V gene data show CDR1 as MNHEY and CDR2 as SVGEGT. The CDR3 sequence is 16 residues long. This CDR3 reads CASSESLAGTGETQYF. The CDR3 nucleotides read TGTGCCAGCAGTGAAAGCCTAGCGGGCACGGGAGAGACCCAGTACTTC.

The count of this clonotype is one. A much larger clone lies one base from this, so it may be a read error. The chain carries TRBV12-3 or TRBV12-4 and TRBJ2-5, with D perhaps matching TRBD1 or TRBD2 (5 bases each). The CDR3 covers 14 residues. The CDR3 sequence is CASSRQLGDETKYF. CDR3 DNA sequence: TGTGCCAGCAGCCGACAGTTGGGGGATGAGACCAAGTACTTC.

This clonotype was observed a handful of times. The V call is TRBV6-2 or TRBV6-3, the J call TRBJ1-4, with 11 bases fitting TRBD1. Trimming cost V 4 bases and J 0 bases; bases outside gene matches: 4. There are 17 residues in the CDR3. Germline V gives CDR1 MNHEY, CDR2 SVGEGT. CDR3 in amino acids: CASSSPGQGATNEKLFF. CDR3 in DNA: TGTGCCAGCAGTTCACCGGGACAGGGGGCAACTAATGAAAAACTGTTTTTT.

The chain links TRBV28 to TRBJ2-3, with D tentatively TRBD2 (6 bases). Germline assignment: CDR1 MDHEN and CDR2 SYDVKM. The CDR3 totals 15 residues. Trimming took off 1 base at V and 0 bases at J, with 8 bases between the two ends. CDR3 DNA: TGTGCCAGCAGTTTATTACTAGCTAGCACAGATACGCAGTATTTT. It specifies CASSLLLASTDTQYF.

The DNA of the CDR3 is TGCGCCAGCAGACCCCGGGGGGGCCTTGCGGAGACCCAGTACTTC. It translates to CASRPRGGLAETQYF. The rearrangement links TRBV10-2 to TRBJ2-5; 8 bases are a match to TRBD2. The CDR3 loop spans 15 amino acids. Germline V gives CDR1 WSHSY, CDR2 SAAADI. V was clipped by 6 bases and J by 5 bases; unmatched bases: 11.

This clonotype was seen a few times. The chain employs TRBV2 and TRBJ1-2; D is unresolved. The germline gives CDR1 SNHLY, CDR2 FYNNEI. The CDR3 loop spans 15 amino acids. V lost 2 bases, J lost 6 bases, and 16 bases lay in between. CDR3 loop: CASSEIRRVRDGYTF. The CDR3 DNA reads TGTGCCAGCAGTGAAATTCGTAGGGTCAGAGATGGCTACACCTTC.

This rearrangement joins TRBV5-1 to TRBJ1-4; possibly TRBD1 for D (5 bases). This CDR3 contains 16 residues. The V end was cut by 3 bases, the J end by 0 bases, with 12 bases between. Per the germline V gene, CDR1 is SGHRS and CDR2 is YFSETQ. CDR3 loop: CASSWGGQATNEKLFF. For the CDR3, the DNA is TGCGCCAGCAGCTGGGGTGGACAAGCAACTAATGAAAAACTGTTTTTT. Full variable domain (remainder filled in from reference TRBV5-1 and TRBJ1-4): KAGVTQTPRYLIKTRGQQVTLSCSPISGHRSVSWYQQTPGQGLQFLFEYFSETQRNKGNFPGRFSGRQFSNSRSEMNVSTLELGDSALYLCASSWGGQATNEKLFFGSGTQLSVL.

The chain links TRBV11-2 to TRBJ2-3; the match to TRBD1 covers 7 bases. The V gene's germline CDR1 is SGHAT and CDR2 FQNNGV. The J segment lost 0 bases and the V segment lost 3 bases, leaving 6 bases of the junction unmatched. The CDR3 totals 16 residues. CDR3 nucleotides: TGTGCCAGCAGCTTCCCGGGACAGCCCAGCACAGATACGCAGTATTTT. This sequence encodes CASSFPGQPSTDTQYF.